The clone carrying this T cell receptor (beta chain) has ten or more counts. As yet, its antigen is unknown. Expressed TCRB transcripts got sequenced, as all isolated RNA was reverse transcribed. The table came from immunoSEQ multiplex PCR; TCRdb's copy has only in-frame clones and leaves some out. The table lists almost 350,000 clones, 9.3% of them singletons. Deletions cut 5 bases from V and 3 bases from J, with 6 bases between. The CDR3 totals 12 residues. Per the germline V gene, CDR1 is SNHLY and CDR2 is FYNNEI. The data are from a study of beta chain features in type 1 diabetes. General observations from the study: In every one of the four CD4+ subsets, TCRB CDR3s were moderately but significantly shorter in Type 1 diabetes patients. Insertion counts at VDJ junctions were lower in type 1 diabetes patients, who also showed more deletions there. The naive, central memory and Treg TCRB repertoires showed an apparent similarity that was greater among patients than among healthy donors. No resolution was reached here on whether HLA type influences TCRB rearrangement.

Sample: central memory CD4+ T cells from blood. This rearrangement joins TRBV2 to TRBJ2-3; D remains ambiguous. The receptor was isolated from a young man with type 1 diabetes. The CDR3 nucleotides read TGTGCCAGCAGTCAAAATACAGATACGCAGTATTTT. It specifies CASSQNTDTQYF.